This T cell receptor (beta chain) was captured in a study of Ad26.COV2.S vaccination and SARS-CoV-2 variants. Study-wide points: After vaccination, reports described spike-specific CD8+ and CD4+ T cell responses as showing substantial breadth. The study found higher spike-specific TCR breadth in vaccine than placebo recipients.

Described treatment: roughly 18 received Ad26.COV2.S at low or high dose, single or two shots; 5 received placebo; per-sample allocation not given. The investigators took samples on day 63 after the first vaccine or placebo injection. The CDR3 consists of 14 residues. The germline V and J ends were trimmed by 2 bases and 6 bases, with 13 bases remaining between them. Germline V gene lookup returns CDR1 MNHEY and CDR2 SVGEGT. In the case of this clone: Its target is unknown.

Clones were read by immunoSEQ multiplex PCR, and TCRdb kept only the in-frame ones, dropping some. The table includes around 300,000 clones, about 86% detected once. This TCR derives from a person between 18 and 60 years old who received the Ad26.COV2.S COVID-19 vaccine or a placebo. V usage is TRBV6-2 or TRBV6-3 and J usage is TRBJ1-2; D is unclear. Here the sequenced sample was peripheral blood, taken in a trial of Ad26.COV2.S vaccine versus placebo. In nucleotides, the CDR3 is TGTGCCAGCAGTTACGTGTCAGGCGAGAATGGCTACACCTTC. It translates to CASSYVSGENGYTF.